This TCR beta chain was sequenced during a study of breast tumors, draining lymph nodes, adjacent tissues. Overall study results and limits: Luminal-like breast cancer showed significantly higher tumor–nontumor repertoire similarity than basal-like. Tumor repertoires ranked between lymph nodes and nontumor tissue in diversity, with V and J gene preferences.

Trimming took 0 bases from V and 1 from J, leaving 13 bases between them. The CDR3 extends over 16 amino acids. Germline CDR1 SGHRS, CDR2 YFSETQ. This clonotype was picked up many times. Antigen: not known. TCRdb processed the multiplex PCR reads anew with MiXCR; each CDR3 protein has one entry. The sample carries 200,000 to 250,000 distinct CDR3 sequences, about 32% recorded once. Samples came from axillary lymph nodes draining the breast cancer. This receptor was obtained from a female donor with breast cancer. Some clones in this sample may be carry-over from other donors' samples. The rearrangement links TRBV5-1 to TRBJ2-5; D possibly uses TRBD1 or TRBD2 (6 bases each). Sequenced input: axillary lymph node tissue. This chain's CDR3 is CASSLAPQGGQETQYF. Written as DNA, the CDR3 is TGCGCCAGCAGCTTGGCCCCACAGGGAGGCCAAGAGACCCAGTACTTC.